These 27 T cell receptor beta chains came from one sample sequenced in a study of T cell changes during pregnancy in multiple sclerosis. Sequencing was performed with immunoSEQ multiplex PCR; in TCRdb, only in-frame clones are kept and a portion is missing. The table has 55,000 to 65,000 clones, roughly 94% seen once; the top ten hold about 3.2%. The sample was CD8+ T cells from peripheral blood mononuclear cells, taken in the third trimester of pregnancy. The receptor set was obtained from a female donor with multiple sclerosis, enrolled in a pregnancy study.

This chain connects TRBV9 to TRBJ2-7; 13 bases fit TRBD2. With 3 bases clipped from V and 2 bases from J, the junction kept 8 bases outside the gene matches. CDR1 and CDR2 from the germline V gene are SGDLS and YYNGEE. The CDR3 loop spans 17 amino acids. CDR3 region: CASSGGTSGVATYEQYF. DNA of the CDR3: TGTGCCAGCAGCGGCGGGACTAGCGGGGTTGCCACCTACGAGCAGTACTTC.

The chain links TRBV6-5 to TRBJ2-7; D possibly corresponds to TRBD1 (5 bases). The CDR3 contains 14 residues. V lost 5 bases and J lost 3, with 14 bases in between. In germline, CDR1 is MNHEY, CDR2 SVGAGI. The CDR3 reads CASSRGPTGYEQYF. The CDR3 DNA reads TGTGCCAGCAGTAGGGGCCCAACGGGCTACGAGCAGTACTTC.

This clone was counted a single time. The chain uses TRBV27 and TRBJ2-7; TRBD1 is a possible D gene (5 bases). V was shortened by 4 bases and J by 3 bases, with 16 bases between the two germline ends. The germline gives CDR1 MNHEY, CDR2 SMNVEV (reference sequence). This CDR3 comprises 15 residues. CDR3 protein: CASSYSFDRDYEQYF. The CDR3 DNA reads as TGTGCCAGCAGTTACTCCTTCGACAGAGACTACGAGCAGTACTTC.

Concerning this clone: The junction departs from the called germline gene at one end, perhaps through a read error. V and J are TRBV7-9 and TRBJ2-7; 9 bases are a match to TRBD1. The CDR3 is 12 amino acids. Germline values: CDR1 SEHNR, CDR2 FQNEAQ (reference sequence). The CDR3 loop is CAGSLTGGEQYF. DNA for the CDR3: TGTGCCGGCAGTCTGACAGGGGGCGAGCAGTACTTC.

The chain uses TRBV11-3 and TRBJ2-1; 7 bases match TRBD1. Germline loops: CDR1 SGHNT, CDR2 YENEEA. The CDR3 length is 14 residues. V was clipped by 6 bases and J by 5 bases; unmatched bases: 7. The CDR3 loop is CASRSAGGNNEQFF. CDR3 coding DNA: TGTGCCAGCAGGTCGGCAGGGGGTAACAATGAGCAGTTCTTC. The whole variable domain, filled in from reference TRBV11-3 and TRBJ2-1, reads EAGVVQSPRYKIIEKKQPVAFWCNPISGHNTLYWYLQNLGQGPELLIRYENEEAVDDSQLPKDRFSAERLKGVDSTLKIQPAELGDSAVYLCASRSAGGNNEQFFGPGTRLTVL.

The CDR3 DNA follows: TGTGCCAGCAGCCCAGGGTTGGGTGAAAAACTGTTTTTT. Its protein is CASSPGLGEKLFF. The chain joins TRBV7-3 to TRBJ1-4, with D perhaps TRBD1 (5 bases). This CDR3 is 13 amino acids long. V was pared by 5 bases and J by 7 bases, with 11 bases between. Germline CDR1 SGHTA, CDR2 FQGTGA.

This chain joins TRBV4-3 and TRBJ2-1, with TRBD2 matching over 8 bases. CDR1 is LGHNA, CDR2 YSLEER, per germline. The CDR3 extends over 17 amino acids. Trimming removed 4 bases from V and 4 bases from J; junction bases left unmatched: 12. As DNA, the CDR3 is TGCGCCAGCAGCCTCTGGTGGGCTAGCGGGTCGTACAATGAGCAGTTCTTC. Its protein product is CASSLWWASGSYNEQFF.

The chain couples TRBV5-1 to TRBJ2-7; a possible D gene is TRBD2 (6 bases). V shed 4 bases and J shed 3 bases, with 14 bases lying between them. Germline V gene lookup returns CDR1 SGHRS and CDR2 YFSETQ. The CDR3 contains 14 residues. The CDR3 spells CASSEGPGGYEQYF. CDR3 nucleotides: TGCGCCAGCAGCGAAGGCCCCGGGGGCTACGAGCAGTACTTC.

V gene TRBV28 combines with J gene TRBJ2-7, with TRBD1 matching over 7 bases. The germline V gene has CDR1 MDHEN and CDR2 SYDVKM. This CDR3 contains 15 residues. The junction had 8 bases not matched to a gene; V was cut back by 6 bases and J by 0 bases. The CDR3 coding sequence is TGTGCCAGCAGCCTCACAGGGGCCAGCTCCTACGAGCAGTACTTC. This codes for CASSLTGASSYEQYF.

CDR3 sequence (DNA): TGTGCCAGCAGCGCCCAGAATTCTGGAAACACCATATATTTT. Protein sequence: CASSAQNSGNTIYF. V and J are TRBV13 and TRBJ1-3; no reliable D call. Trimming removed 5 bases from V and 1 base from J, with 9 bases in between. The CDR3 is 14 residues long. The germline CDR1 and CDR2 sequences are PRHDT and FYEKMQ (reference sequence).

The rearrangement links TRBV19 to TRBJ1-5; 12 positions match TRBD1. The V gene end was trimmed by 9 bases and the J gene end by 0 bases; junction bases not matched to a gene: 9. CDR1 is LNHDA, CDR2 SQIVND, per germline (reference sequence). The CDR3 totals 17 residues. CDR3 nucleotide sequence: TGTGCCAGCGGGGACAGGGGGCATCCGTATAGCAATCAGCCCCAGCATTTT. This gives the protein CASGDRGHPYSNQPQHF. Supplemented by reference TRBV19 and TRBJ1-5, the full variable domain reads DGGITQSPKYLFRKEGQNVTLSCEQNLNHDAMYWYRQDPGQGLRLIYYSQIVNDFQKGDIAEGYSVSREKKESFPLTVTSAQKNPTAFYLCASGDRGHPYSNQPQHFGDGTRLSIL.

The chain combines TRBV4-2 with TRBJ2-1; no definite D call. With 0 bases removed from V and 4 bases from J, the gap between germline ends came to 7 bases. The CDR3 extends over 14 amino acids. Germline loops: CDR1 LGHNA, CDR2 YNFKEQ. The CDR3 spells CASSQDFSYNEQFF. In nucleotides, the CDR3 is TGTGCCAGCAGCCAAGACTTCAGTTACAATGAGCAGTTCTTC.

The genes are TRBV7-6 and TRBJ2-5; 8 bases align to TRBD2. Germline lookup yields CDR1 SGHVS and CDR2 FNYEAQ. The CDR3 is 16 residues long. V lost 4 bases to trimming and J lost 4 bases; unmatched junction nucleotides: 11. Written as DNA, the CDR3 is TGTGCCAGCAGCTCCAAATTACGGGAGGGAAGAGAGACCCAGTACTTC. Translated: CASSSKLREGRETQYF.

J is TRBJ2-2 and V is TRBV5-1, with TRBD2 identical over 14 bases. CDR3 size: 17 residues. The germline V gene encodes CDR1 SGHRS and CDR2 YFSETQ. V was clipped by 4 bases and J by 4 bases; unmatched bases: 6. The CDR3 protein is CASSPGLAGAPTGELFF. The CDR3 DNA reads TGCGCCAGCAGCCCGGGACTAGCGGGAGCCCCCACCGGGGAGCTGTTTTTT.

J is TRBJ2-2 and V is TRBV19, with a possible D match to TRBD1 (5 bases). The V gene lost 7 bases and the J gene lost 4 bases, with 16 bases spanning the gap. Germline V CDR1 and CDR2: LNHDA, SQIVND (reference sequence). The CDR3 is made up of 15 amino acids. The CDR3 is CASTRWAQGTGELFF. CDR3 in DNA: TGTGCCAGTACGAGGTGGGCCCAGGGCACCGGGGAGCTGTTTTTT.

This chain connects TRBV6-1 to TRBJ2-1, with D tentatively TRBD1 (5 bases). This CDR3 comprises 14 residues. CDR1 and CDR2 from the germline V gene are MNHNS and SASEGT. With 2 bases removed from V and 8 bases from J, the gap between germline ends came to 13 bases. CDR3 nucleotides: TGTGCCAGCAGTGAACACAGGCTTGGGGATGAGCAGTTCTTC. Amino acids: CASSEHRLGDEQFF.

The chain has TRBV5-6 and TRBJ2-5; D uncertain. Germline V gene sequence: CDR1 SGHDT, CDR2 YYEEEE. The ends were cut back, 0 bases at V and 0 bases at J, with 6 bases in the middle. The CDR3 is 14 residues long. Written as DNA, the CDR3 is TGTGCCAGCAGCTTGGTCGAGAACCAAGAGACCCAGTACTTC. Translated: CASSLVENQETQYF. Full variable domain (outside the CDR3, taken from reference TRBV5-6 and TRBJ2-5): DAGVTQSPTHLIKTRGQQVTLRCSPKSGHDTVSWYQQALGQGPQFIFQYYEEEERQRGNFPDRFSGHQFPNYSSELNVNALLLGDSALYLCASSLVENQETQYFGPGTRLLVL.

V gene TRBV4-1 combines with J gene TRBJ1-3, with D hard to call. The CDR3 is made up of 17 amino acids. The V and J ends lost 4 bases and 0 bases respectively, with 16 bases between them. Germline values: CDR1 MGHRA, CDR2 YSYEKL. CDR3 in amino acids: CASSPFAGPFSGNTIYF. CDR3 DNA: TGCGCCAGCAGCCCATTCGCAGGCCCCTTCTCTGGAAACACCATATATTTT.

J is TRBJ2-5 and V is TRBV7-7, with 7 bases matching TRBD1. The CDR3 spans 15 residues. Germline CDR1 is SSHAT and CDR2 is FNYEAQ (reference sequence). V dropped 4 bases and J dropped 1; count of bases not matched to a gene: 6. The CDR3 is CASSYVQGTQETQYF. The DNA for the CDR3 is TGTGCCAGCAGCTATGTACAGGGGACCCAAGAGACCCAGTACTTC. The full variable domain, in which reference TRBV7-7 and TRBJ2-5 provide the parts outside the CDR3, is GAGVSQSPRYKVTKRGQDVTLRCDPISSHATLYWYQQALGQGPEFLTYFNYEAQPDKSGLPSDRFSAERPEGSISTLTIQRTEQRDSAMYRCASSYVQGTQETQYFGPGTRLLVL.

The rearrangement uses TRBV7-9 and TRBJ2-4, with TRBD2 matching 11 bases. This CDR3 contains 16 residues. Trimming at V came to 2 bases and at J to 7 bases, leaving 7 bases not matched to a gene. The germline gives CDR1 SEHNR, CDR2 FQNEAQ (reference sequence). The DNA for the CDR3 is TGTGCCAGCAGCTTATCGGGGCTAGCGGGAGGCAACATTCAGTACTTC. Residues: CASSLSGLAGGNIQYF.

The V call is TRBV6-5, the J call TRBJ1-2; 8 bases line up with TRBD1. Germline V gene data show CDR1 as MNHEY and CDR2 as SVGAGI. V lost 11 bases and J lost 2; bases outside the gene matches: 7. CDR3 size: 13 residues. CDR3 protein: CAVRTGLNYGYTF. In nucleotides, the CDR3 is TGTGCCGTCCGGACAGGGCTGAACTATGGCTACACCTTC.

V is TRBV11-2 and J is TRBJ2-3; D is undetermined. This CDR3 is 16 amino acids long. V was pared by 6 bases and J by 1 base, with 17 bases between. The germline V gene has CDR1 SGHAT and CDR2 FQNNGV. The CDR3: CASSRNGFEGTDTQYF. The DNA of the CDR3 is TGTGCCAGCAGTCGGAACGGGTTCGAGGGCACAGATACGCAGTATTTT.

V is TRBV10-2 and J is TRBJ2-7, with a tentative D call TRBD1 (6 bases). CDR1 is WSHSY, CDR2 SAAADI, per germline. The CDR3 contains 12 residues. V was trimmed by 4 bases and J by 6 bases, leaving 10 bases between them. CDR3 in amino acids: CASSARGREQYF. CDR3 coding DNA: TGCGCCAGCAGTGCCAGGGGCCGCGAGCAGTACTTC.

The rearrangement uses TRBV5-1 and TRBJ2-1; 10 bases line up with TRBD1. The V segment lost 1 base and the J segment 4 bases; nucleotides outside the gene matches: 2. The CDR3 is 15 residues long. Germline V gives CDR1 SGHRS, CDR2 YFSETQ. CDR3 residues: CASSLLDRGYNEQFF. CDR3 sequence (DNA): TGCGCCAGCAGCTTGCTGGACAGGGGGTACAATGAGCAGTTCTTC.

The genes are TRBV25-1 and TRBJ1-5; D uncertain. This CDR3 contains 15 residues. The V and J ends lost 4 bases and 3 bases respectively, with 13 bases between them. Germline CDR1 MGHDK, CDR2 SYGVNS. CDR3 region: CASSVGGDSNQPQHF. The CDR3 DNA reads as TGTGCCAGCAGTGTAGGCGGAGACTCCAATCAGCCCCAGCATTTT.

CDR3 residues: CASGELAGVSEQYF. The CDR3 DNA reads TGTGCCAGCGGAGAACTAGCGGGAGTGTCTGAGCAGTACTTC. The chain links TRBV27 to TRBJ2-7; TRBD2 matches at 11 bases. Germline values: CDR1 MNHEY, CDR2 SMNVEV (reference sequence). The CDR3 sequence is 14 residues long. V trimming: 8 bases; J trimming: 7 bases; junction bases outside the gene matches: 10.

Here the CDR3 DNA reads TGCGCCAGCAGCTTGCGACAGTGGAAAGGACCTGAAGAGACCCAGTACTTC. Translation gives CASSLRQWKGPEETQYF. The V call is TRBV5-1, the J call TRBJ2-5, with D perhaps TRBD1 (5 bases). V was pared by 1 base and J by 3 bases, with 19 bases between. Germline CDR1 is SGHRS and CDR2 is YFSETQ. This CDR3 has 17 amino acids.